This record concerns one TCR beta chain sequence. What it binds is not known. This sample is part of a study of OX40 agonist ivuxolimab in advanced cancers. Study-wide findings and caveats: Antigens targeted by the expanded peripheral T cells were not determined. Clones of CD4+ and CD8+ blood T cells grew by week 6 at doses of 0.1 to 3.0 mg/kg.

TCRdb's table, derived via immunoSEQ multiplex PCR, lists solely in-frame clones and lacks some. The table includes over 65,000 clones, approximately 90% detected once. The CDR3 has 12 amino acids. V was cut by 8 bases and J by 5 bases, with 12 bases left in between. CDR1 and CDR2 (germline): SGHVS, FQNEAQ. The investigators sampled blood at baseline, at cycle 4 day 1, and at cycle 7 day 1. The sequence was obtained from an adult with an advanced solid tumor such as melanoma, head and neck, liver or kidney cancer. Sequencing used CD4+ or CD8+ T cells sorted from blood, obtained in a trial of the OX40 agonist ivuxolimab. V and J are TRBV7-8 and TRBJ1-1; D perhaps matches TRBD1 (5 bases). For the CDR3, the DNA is TGTGCCAGCGGTCAGGGAGGGACTGAAGCTTTCTTT. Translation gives CASGQGGTEAFF.